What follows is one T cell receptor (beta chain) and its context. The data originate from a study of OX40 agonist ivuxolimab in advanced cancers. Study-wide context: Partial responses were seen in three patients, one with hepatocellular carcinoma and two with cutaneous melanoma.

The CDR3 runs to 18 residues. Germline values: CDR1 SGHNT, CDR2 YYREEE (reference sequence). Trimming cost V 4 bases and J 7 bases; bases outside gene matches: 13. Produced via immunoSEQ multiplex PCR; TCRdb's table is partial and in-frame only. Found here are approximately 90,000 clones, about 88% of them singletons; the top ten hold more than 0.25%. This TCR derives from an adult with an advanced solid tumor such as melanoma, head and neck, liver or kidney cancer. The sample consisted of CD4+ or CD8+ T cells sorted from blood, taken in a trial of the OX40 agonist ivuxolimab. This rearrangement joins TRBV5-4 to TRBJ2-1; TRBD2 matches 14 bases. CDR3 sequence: CASSPQTSGGAGGNEQFF. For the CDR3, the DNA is TGTGCCAGCAGCCCCCAGACTAGCGGGGGGGCCGGGGGGAATGAGCAGTTCTTC.